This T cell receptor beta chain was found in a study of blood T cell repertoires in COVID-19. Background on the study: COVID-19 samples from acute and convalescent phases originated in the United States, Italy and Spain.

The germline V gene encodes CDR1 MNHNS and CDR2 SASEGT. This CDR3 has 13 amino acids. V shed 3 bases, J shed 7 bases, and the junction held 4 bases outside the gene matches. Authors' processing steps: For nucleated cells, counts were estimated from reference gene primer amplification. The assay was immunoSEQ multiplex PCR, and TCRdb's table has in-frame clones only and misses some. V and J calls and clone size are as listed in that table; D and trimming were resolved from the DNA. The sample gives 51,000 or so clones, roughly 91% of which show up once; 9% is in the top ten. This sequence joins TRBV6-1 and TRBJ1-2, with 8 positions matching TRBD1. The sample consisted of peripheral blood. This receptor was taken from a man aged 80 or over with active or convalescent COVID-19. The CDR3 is CASSDRGRGGYTF. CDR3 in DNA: TGTGCCAGCAGTGACAGGGGGCGAGGTGGCTACACCTTC.